These 32 T cell receptor beta chains were sequenced from one sample in a study of T cell responses to AZD1222 COVID-19 vaccine. Sequencing used immunoSEQ multiplex PCR; TCRdb keeps in-frame clones, though not all of them. The data hold around 100,000 clones, with 93% observed a single time. This sample comprised peripheral blood, obtained on day 0 of AZD1222 vaccination. Source of these receptors: an adult in good health.

The V and J genes are TRBV5-6 and TRBJ1-2; TRBD1 aligns across 7 bases. This CDR3 has 16 amino acids. After removal of 0 bases from V and 0 bases from J, the junction contained 5 bases not matched to a gene. The germline V gene has CDR1 SGHDT and CDR2 YYEEEE. The CDR3 loop reads CASSLAFGTANYGYTF. For the CDR3, the DNA is TGTGCCAGCAGCTTGGCCTTTGGGACAGCTAACTATGGCTACACCTTC.

The chain couples TRBV4-2 to TRBJ2-2, with D possibly being TRBD1 (5 bases). Trimming removed 0 bases from V and 6 bases from J, with 17 bases in between. This CDR3 has 17 residues. Germline V lookup: CDR1 LGHNA, CDR2 YNFKEQ. The CDR3 nucleotides read TGTGCCAGCAGCCAAGACAGGGATCTAGTCAGATCCGGGGAGCTGTTTTTT. Its protein is CASSQDRDLVRSGELFF.

Only one count was recorded for this clone. The chain employs TRBV18 and TRBJ2-5; D is perhaps TRBD2 (6 bases). V dropped 6 bases and J dropped 5 bases, with 13 bases sitting between them. This CDR3 is 13 amino acids long. Germline V gives CDR1 KGHSH, CDR2 LQKENI. CDR3 protein: CASSWDSSETQYF. DNA of the CDR3: TGTGCCAGCTCTTGGGACTCGTCGGAGACCCAGTACTTC.

This chain links TRBV2 with TRBJ2-7, with 8 bases matching TRBD2. CDR1 and CDR2 (germline): SNHLY, FYNNEI. This CDR3 is 14 amino acids long. The J segment lost 7 bases and the V segment lost 3 bases, leaving 8 bases of the junction unmatched. The CDR3 here is CASSDGPPGGEQYF. The CDR3 DNA reads TGTGCCAGCAGTGACGGACCGCCGGGGGGGGAGCAGTACTTC.

This clone appeared a single time. V and J are TRBV6-6 and TRBJ2-7; 14 nucleotides line up with TRBD2. V was pared by 5 bases and J by 6 bases, with 12 bases of the junction left unmatched. The germline V gene has CDR1 MNHNY and CDR2 SVGAGI (reference sequence). The CDR3 contains 17 residues. This CDR3 is CASSRGTSGSRSGEQYF. CDR3 sequence (DNA): TGTGCCAGCAGTCGTGGGACTAGCGGGAGCCGCTCCGGCGAGCAGTACTTC.

The chain employs TRBV5-1 and TRBJ2-1; 11 bases are shared with TRBD2. V trimming: 1 base; J trimming: 7 bases; junction bases outside the gene matches: 4. Germline V gene data show CDR1 as SGHRS and CDR2 as YFSETQ. This CDR3 spans 15 amino acids. The CDR3 here is CASSLLAGGLNEQFF. The CDR3 DNA reads as TGCGCCAGCAGCTTGCTAGCGGGAGGACTGAATGAGCAGTTCTTC.

The CDR3 DNA sequence: TGCAGCGTTGAAGATCCCCCTCGACCCGAGCAGTACTTC. Protein: CSVEDPPRPEQYF. The chain uses TRBV29-1 and TRBJ2-7, with D unresolved. Trimming took 0 bases from V and 6 from J, leaving 12 bases between them. The CDR3 consists of 13 residues. The germline V gene has CDR1 SQVTM and CDR2 ANQGSEA.

The chain links TRBV11-1 to TRBJ1-2; 10 nucleotides align to TRBD1. The CDR3 has 16 amino acids. The V segment lost 5 bases and the J segment 5 bases; nucleotides outside the gene matches: 11. CDR1 is SGHAT, CDR2 FQDESV, per germline (reference sequence). The CDR3 protein is CASSQGQGEILYGYTF. DNA for the CDR3: TGTGCCAGCAGCCAAGGACAGGGGGAAATTTTGTATGGCTACACCTTC.

This clone was picked up one time. The rearrangement links TRBV6-4 to TRBJ2-4, with D possibly being TRBD2 (5 bases). The CDR3 sequence is 14 residues long. V lost 4 bases and J 6 bases, leaving 13 bases between the germline ends. CDR1 is MRHNA and CDR2 is SNTAGT in the germline V gene. CDR3 nucleotide sequence: TGTGCCAGCAGTGTGACGGGGAGCGGAAACATTCAGTACTTC. Translated: CASSVTGSGNIQYF.

The rearrangement links TRBV5-1 to TRBJ2-7; 13 nucleotides line up with TRBD2. Germline V gene lookup returns CDR1 SGHRS and CDR2 YFSETQ. The V segment lost 2 bases and the J segment 4 bases; nucleotides outside the gene matches: 3. CDR3 size: 15 residues. In nucleotides, the CDR3 is TGCGCCAGCAGCTTCGAACTAGCGGGAGGGTACGAGCAGTACTTC. It codes for CASSFELAGGYEQYF. The full variable domain, rest sourced from reference TRBV5-1 and TRBJ2-7, is KAGVTQTPRYLIKTRGQQVTLSCSPISGHRSVSWYQQTPGQGLQFLFEYFSETQRNKGNFPGRFSGRQFSNSRSEMNVSTLELGDSALYLCASSFELAGGYEQYFGPGTRLTVT.

V is TRBV9 and J is TRBJ2-7; the D gene is possibly TRBD1 (6 bases). The CDR3 covers 14 residues. Germline V lookup: CDR1 SGDLS, CDR2 YYNGEE. With 0 bases removed from V and 3 bases from J, the gap between germline ends came to 10 bases. The DNA of the CDR3 is TGTGCCAGCAGCGTAGTACAGGGAAGCTACGAGCAGTACTTC. It yields the protein CASSVVQGSYEQYF.

This clone appeared once. V gene TRBV28 combines with J gene TRBJ1-2; no reliable D call. The V end lost 2 bases, the J end lost 0 bases, and 7 bases lay between the germline ends. CDR3 length: 14 amino acids. Germline CDR1 reads MDHEN; CDR2 reads SYDVKM. The CDR3, as DNA: TGTGCCAGCAGTTTAGGCAGTACTAACTATGGCTACACCTTC. This translates into CASSLGSTNYGYTF.

V is TRBV28 and J is TRBJ1-5; 8 bases line up with TRBD1. The CDR3 totals 18 residues. Germline CDR1 reads MDHEN; CDR2 reads SYDVKM. Trimming at V came to 2 bases and at J to 5 bases, leaving 14 bases not matched to a gene. The CDR3 loop reads CASSLGPGDRLSDQPQHF. For the CDR3, the DNA is TGTGCCAGCAGTTTAGGGCCGGGGGACAGGCTTTCAGATCAGCCCCAGCATTTT.

A word on this clone: One end of the junction fails to match germline, which may point to a read error. The chain is built from TRBV18 and TRBJ2-5; D possibly corresponds to TRBD1 (6 bases). This CDR3 is 17 amino acids long. The germline V gene has CDR1 KGHSH and CDR2 LQKENI. The chain's CDR3 is CASSPKTGMWGEESQYF. In DNA form, the CDR3 reads TGTGCCAGCTCACCAAAAACAGGGATGTGGGGAGAAGAGAGCCAGTACTTC. Using reference TRBV18 and TRBJ2-5 for the parts outside the CDR3, the full variable domain is NAGVMQNPRHLVRRRGQEARLRCSPMKGHSHVYWYRQLPEEGLKFMVYLQKENIIDESGMPKERFSAEFPKEGPSILRIQQVVRGDSAAYFCASSPKTGMWGEESQYFGPGTRLLVL.

The chain uses TRBV15 and TRBJ1-2, with D unclear. This CDR3 region has 12 residues. Per germline, CDR1 LNHNV and CDR2 YYDKDF (reference sequence). Trimming shortened V by 0 bases and J by 7 bases, and 6 bases separated the two germline ends. The CDR3 coding sequence is TGTGCCACCAGCAGAGATGTGAGTGGCTACACCTTC. Translated, it gives CATSRDVSGYTF. Full variable domain (remainder filled in from reference TRBV15 and TRBJ1-2): DAMVIQNPRYQVTQFGKPVTLSCSQTLNHNVMYWYQQKSSQAPKLLFHYYDKDFNNEADTPDNFQSRRPNTSFCFLDIRSPGLGDTAMYLCATSRDVSGYTFGSGTRLTVV.

The rearrangement joins TRBV7-2 to TRBJ2-7; D gene uncertain. This CDR3 is 15 amino acids long. CDR1 is SGHTA, CDR2 FQGNSA, per germline. V was cut by 2 bases and J by 2 bases, with 13 bases left in between. CDR3 nucleotides: TGTGCCAGCAGCTTAACGGCCCAAGGCACCTACGAGCAGTACTTC. Translated, it gives CASSLTAQGTYEQYF.

The chain couples TRBV5-3 to TRBJ1-2; D remains ambiguous. TRBV5-3 is an ORF; its function is uncertain. The CDR3 sequence is 11 residues long. V shed 3 bases and J shed 8 bases, with 8 bases lying between them. The CDR3 DNA is TGTGCCAGAAGCTCCCGGCACGGCTACACCTTC. Translation: CARSSRHGYTF.

The V gene is TRBV7-8, the J gene TRBJ1-2; 9 nucleotides agree with TRBD1. The germline gives CDR1 SGHVS, CDR2 FQNEAQ. CDR3 size: 17 residues. The junction had 14 bases not matched to a gene; V was cut back by 6 bases and J by 3 bases. The DNA of the CDR3 is TGTGCCAGCAGTTACCGTCTCCGGGACAGGGAGGACTATGGCTACACCTTC. This gives the protein CASSYRLRDREDYGYTF.

The V call is TRBV7-8, the J call TRBJ2-1; D is possibly TRBD2 (6 bases). The V gene's germline CDR1 is SGHVS and CDR2 FQNEAQ. The germline V and J ends were trimmed by 1 base and 0 bases, with 13 bases remaining between them. This CDR3 is 17 amino acids long. CDR3 nucleotide sequence: TGTGCCAGCAGCTTAGTCCCGGGAGCCTCCTCCTACAATGAGCAGTTCTTC. As protein: CASSLVPGASSYNEQFF.

CDR3 region: CASSVGGGQETQYF. The CDR3 nucleotides are TGTGCCAGCAGTGTAGGGGGGGGTCAAGAGACCCAGTACTTC. This chain uses TRBV2 with TRBJ2-5; TRBD2 is a possible D gene (7 bases). V lost 4 bases to trimming and J lost 2 bases, with 11 bases between them. CDR1 and CDR2 from the germline V gene are SNHLY and FYNNEI. This CDR3 has 14 residues.

This chain joins TRBV13 and TRBJ1-4, with 9 bases fitting TRBD1. The CDR3 length is 13 residues. Germline V CDR1 and CDR2: PRHDT, FYEKMQ (reference sequence). V dropped 3 bases and J dropped 8; count of bases not matched to a gene: 1. The CDR3 DNA sequence: TGTGCCAGCAGCTTGACAGGGGGAGAAAAACTGTTTTTT. It is translated as CASSLTGGEKLFF.

This sequence joins TRBV10-2 and TRBJ2-1, with 11 bases aligning to TRBD2. With 5 bases clipped from V and 7 bases from J, the junction kept 4 bases outside the gene matches. This CDR3 is built from 14 residues. Germline lookup yields CDR1 WSHSY and CDR2 SAAADI. This chain's CDR3 is CASSYSGRVNEQFF. In DNA, the CDR3 is TGCGCCAGCAGTTATAGCGGGAGGGTGAATGAGCAGTTCTTC.

The chain recombines TRBV25-1 with TRBJ1-6; D may be TRBD1 (5 bases). Germline loops: CDR1 MGHDK, CDR2 SYGVNS. This CDR3 spans 14 amino acids. Between the trimmed V and J ends, which lost 2 bases and 6 bases, there was a span of 8 bases. DNA for the CDR3: TGTGCCAGCAGTGAAGGGGGGGGTAATTCACCCCTCCACTTT. Amino acids: CASSEGGGNSPLHF.

CDR3 in amino acids: CASSQTGATYEQYF. The CDR3 nucleotides are TGTGCCAGCAGTCAAACAGGGGCCACCTACGAGCAGTACTTC. V usage is TRBV6-5 and J usage is TRBJ2-7; TRBD1 agrees at 7 bases. This CDR3 is built from 14 residues. The germline CDR1 and CDR2 sequences are MNHEY and SVGAGI. Trimming cost V 5 bases and J 2 bases; bases outside gene matches: 6.

This sequence joins TRBV11-2 and TRBJ1-6; TRBD1 matches 9 bases. Germline V gives CDR1 SGHAT, CDR2 FQNNGV. V shed 6 bases, J shed 8 bases, and the junction held 5 bases outside the gene matches. This CDR3 is built from 14 residues. For the CDR3, the DNA is TGTGCCAGCAGTTCTACAGGGGGCGATTCACCCCTCCACTTT. Protein: CASSSTGGDSPLHF.

CDR3 DNA sequence: TGTGCCAGTACCCCATCAGGGGGCGGTCAGCCCCAGCATTTT. Encoded protein: CASTPSGGGQPQHF. The chain recombines TRBV19 with TRBJ1-5, with 8 bases lining up with TRBD1. CDR3 length equals 14 residues. J was trimmed by 6 bases and V by 7 bases; bases with no gene match: 8. From germline, CDR1 is LNHDA and CDR2 SQIVND (reference sequence).

This chain links TRBV5-6 with TRBJ2-7; D is unresolved. The V gene lost 1 base and the J gene lost 6 bases, with 11 bases spanning the gap. The germline gives CDR1 SGHDT, CDR2 YYEEEE. The length of the CDR3 is 13 residues. The CDR3 region is CASSLLRPGEQYF. The DNA of the CDR3 is TGTGCCAGCAGCTTGCTCAGGCCGGGCGAGCAGTACTTC.

The genes are TRBV4-2 and TRBJ2-2; tentative D call: TRBD1 (6 bases). Germline CDR1 LGHNA, CDR2 YNFKEQ. Trimming took off 3 bases at V and 4 bases at J, with 12 bases between the two ends. This CDR3 has 15 residues. The CDR3 protein is CASSQTGGGTGELFF. The CDR3 DNA is TGTGCCAGCAGCCAGACTGGGGGCGGCACCGGGGAGCTGTTTTTT.

The chain carries TRBV6-1 and TRBJ1-1; D perhaps matches TRBD1 (6 bases). V lost 2 bases, J lost 4 bases, and 17 bases lay in between. The CDR3 runs to 16 residues. CDR1 is MNHNS, CDR2 SASEGT, per germline. The CDR3 region is CASSELGSGAITEAFF. DNA of the CDR3: TGTGCCAGCAGTGAATTGGGATCGGGGGCAATCACTGAAGCTTTCTTT.

V gene TRBV25-1 combines with J gene TRBJ2-1, with TRBD1 identical over 7 bases. Germline CDR1 and CDR2: MGHDK and SYGVNS. V shed 4 bases, J shed 7 bases, and the junction held 10 bases outside the gene matches. There are 15 residues in the CDR3. CDR3 bases: TGTGCCAGCAGTGGCCCGGGACAGAGGTCGAATGAGCAGTTCTTC. It translates to CASSGPGQRSNEQFF.

V usage is TRBV7-3 and J usage is TRBJ1-2; no reliable D call. The germline CDR1 and CDR2 sequences are SGHTA and FQGTGA. The CDR3 has 13 amino acids. The V end was cut by 3 bases, the J end by 6 bases, with 11 bases between. CDR3 loop: CASSFLLGDGYTF. The CDR3 DNA sequence: TGTGCCAGCAGCTTTCTATTGGGCGATGGCTACACCTTC. Full variable domain (missing parts from reference TRBV7-3 and TRBJ1-2): GAGVSQTPSNKVTEKGKYVELRCDPISGHTALYWYRQSLGQGPEFLIYFQGTGAADDSGLPNDRFFAVRPEGSVSTLKIQRTERGDSAVYLCASSFLLGDGYTFGSGTRLTVV.

The V gene is TRBV25-1, the J gene TRBJ2-6; D gene ambiguous. Per the germline V gene, CDR1 is MGHDK and CDR2 is SYGVNS. The CDR3 is 15 amino acids. V lost 4 bases to trimming and J lost 0 bases, with 7 bases between them. The CDR3 reads CASSVGSSGANVLTF. CDR3 DNA: TGTGCCAGCAGTGTAGGCTCCTCTGGGGCCAACGTCCTGACTTTC.